This T cell receptor (beta chain) came from a study of regulatory T cells in long-lasting Graves disease. To make TCR beta libraries, researchers used iRepertoire HTBI primers and Arm-PCR of CDR3 regions. In TCRdb, the multiplex PCR reads were re-called with MiXCR into one record per CDR3 protein. The sample lists fewer than 400,000 distinct CDR3 sequences, around 20% occurring once. Germline CDR1 SGHTA, CDR2 FQGNSA. This CDR3 spans 13 amino acids. Time point here: persistent/refractory GD, antithyroid drugs over 5 years with positive TRAb. Generation of the TCR library employed RNA extracted from PBMCs.

The TCR originated in a female donor with Graves disease. The genes are TRBV7-2 and TRBJ2-5, with 8 positions matching TRBD2. This sample comprised peripheral blood mononuclear cells (PBMCs), obtained when the disease was refractory, from a patient treated with antithyroid drugs. CDR3 sequence (DNA): TGTGCGTCGCGGGCGGGAGGCCAAGAGACCCAGTACTTC. Translated: CASRAGGQETQYF.